This T cell receptor beta chain emerged from a study of Ad26.COV2.S vaccination and SARS-CoV-2 variants. Profiling relied on immunoSEQ multiplex PCR, and the TCRdb table lists in-frame clones only, not all of them. The table includes 200,000 to 300,000 clones, around nine tenths detected once. Treatment defined: 15 to 20 received Ad26.COV2.S at low or high dose, single or two shots; roughly five received placebo; per-sample allocation not given. Day 63 after the first injection of vaccine or placebo was the sampling time. The individual, an adult aged 18-55 years, was a donor in Boston. The receptor was derived from a person aged 18-60 years who received the Ad26.COV2.S COVID-19 vaccine or a placebo. The source was peripheral blood, collected in a trial of Ad26.COV2.S vaccine versus placebo.

The CDR3 reads CASSPGRDRGPGNTIYF. The CDR3 coding sequence is TGTGCCAGCAGCCCCGGTCGGGACAGGGGGCCTGGAAACACCATATATTTT. The rearrangement joins TRBV7-9 to TRBJ1-3; TRBD1 agrees at 12 bases. This CDR3 comprises 17 residues. Trimming cost V 5 bases and J 2 bases; bases outside gene matches: 7. The germline gives CDR1 SEHNR, CDR2 FQNEAQ (reference sequence).